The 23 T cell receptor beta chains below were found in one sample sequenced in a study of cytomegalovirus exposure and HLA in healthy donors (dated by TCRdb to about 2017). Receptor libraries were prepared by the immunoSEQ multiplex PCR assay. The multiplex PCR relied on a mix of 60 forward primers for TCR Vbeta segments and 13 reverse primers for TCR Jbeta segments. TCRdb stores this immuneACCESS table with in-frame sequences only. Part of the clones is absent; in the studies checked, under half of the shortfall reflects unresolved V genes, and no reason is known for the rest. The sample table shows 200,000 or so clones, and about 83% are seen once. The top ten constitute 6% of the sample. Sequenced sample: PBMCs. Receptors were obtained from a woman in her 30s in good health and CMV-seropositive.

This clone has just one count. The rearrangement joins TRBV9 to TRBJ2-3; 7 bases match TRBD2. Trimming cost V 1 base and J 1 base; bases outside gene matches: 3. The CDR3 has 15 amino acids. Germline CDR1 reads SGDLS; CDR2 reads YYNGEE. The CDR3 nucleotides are TGTGCCAGCAGCGTAAGGCTAGCGGGCACAGATACGCAGTATTTT. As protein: CASSVRLAGTDTQYF.

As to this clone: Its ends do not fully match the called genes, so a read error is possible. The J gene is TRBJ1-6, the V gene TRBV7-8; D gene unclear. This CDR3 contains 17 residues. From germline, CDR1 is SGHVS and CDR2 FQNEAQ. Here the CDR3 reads CASGLASWSSYNSPLHF. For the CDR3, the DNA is TGTGCCAGCGGCTTGGCATCTTGGAGCTCCTATAATTCACCCCTCCACTTT.

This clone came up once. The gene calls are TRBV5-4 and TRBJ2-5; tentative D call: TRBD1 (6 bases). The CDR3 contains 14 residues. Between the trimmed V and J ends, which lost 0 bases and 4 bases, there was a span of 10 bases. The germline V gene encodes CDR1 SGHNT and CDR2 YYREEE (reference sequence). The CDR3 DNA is TGTGCCAGCAGCTTGGCCTCCAGGGGAGAGACCCAGTACTTC. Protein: CASSLASRGETQYF.

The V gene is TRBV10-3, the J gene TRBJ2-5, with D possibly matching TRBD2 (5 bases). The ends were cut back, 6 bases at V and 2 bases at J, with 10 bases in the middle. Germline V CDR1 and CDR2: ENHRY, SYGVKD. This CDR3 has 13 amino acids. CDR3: CAIRLAAQETQYF. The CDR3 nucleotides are TGTGCCATCAGGCTAGCAGCACAAGAGACCCAGTACTTC.

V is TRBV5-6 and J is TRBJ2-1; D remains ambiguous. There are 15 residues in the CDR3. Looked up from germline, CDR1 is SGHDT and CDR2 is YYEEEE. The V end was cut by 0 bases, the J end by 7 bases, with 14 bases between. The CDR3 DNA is TGTGCCAGCAGCTTGGCTGGTCAGATATGGAATGAGCAGTTCTTC. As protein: CASSLAGQIWNEQFF.

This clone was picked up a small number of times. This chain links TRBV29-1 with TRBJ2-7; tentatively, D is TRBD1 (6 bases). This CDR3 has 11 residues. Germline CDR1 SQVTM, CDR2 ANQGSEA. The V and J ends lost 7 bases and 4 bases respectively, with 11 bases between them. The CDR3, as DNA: TGCAGCGCCCTGGACAGTTACGAGCAGTACTTC. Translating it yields CSALDSYEQYF.

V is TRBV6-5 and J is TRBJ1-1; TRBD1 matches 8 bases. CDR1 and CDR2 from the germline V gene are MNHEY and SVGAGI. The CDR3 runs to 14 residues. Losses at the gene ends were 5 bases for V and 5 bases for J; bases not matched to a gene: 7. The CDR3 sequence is CASSLGTGGTEAFF. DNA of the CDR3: TGTGCCAGCAGTCTGGGAACAGGGGGGACTGAAGCTTTCTTT.

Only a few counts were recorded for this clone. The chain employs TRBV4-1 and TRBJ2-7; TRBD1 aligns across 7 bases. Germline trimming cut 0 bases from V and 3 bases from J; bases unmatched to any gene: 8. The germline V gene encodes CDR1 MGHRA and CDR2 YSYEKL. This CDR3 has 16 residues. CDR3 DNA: TGCGCCAGCAGCCAAGAGTACAGGGGTACCCTCTACGAGCAGTACTTC. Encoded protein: CASSQEYRGTLYEQYF.

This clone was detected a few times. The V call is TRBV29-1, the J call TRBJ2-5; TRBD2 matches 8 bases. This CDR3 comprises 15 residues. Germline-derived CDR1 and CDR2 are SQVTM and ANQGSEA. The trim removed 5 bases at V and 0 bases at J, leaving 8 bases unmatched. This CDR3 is CSVRGGTRNQETQYF. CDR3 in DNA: TGCAGCGTTCGAGGCGGGACTAGAAACCAAGAGACCCAGTACTTC.

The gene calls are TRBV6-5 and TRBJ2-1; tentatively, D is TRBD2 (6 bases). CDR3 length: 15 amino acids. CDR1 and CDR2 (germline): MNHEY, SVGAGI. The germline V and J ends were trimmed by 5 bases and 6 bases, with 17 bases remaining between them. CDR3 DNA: TGTGCCAGCAGTAACGACCGGGAGCGAATCAATGAGCAGTTCTTC. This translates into CASSNDRERINEQFF.

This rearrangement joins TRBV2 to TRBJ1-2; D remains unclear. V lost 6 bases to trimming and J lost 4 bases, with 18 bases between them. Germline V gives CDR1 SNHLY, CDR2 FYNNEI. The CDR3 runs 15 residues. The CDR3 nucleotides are TGTGCCAGCAGCCCTTTAAGAGGATCCGTCTATGGCTACACCTTC. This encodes CASSPLRGSVYGYTF.

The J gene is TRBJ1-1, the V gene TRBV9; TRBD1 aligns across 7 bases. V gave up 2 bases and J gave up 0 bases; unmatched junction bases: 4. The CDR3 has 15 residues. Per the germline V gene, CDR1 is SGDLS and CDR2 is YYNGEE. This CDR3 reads CASSVGDSLNTEAFF. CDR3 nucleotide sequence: TGTGCCAGCAGCGTGGGGGACAGCTTGAACACTGAAGCTTTCTTT.

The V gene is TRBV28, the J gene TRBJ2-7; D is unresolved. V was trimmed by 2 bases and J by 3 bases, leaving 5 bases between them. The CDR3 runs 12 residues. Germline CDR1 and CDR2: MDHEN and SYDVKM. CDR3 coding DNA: TGTGCCAGCAGTTTAATCAGCTACGAGCAGTACTTC. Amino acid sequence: CASSLISYEQYF.

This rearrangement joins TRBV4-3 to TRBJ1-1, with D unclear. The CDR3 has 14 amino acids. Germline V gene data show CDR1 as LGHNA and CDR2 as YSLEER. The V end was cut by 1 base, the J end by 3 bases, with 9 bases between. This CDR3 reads CASSQARDYTEAFF. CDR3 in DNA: TGCGCCAGCAGCCAAGCGAGGGATTACACTGAAGCTTTCTTT.

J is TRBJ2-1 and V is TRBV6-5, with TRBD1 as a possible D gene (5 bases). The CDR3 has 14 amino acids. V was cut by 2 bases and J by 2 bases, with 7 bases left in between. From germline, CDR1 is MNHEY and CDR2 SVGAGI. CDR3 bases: TGTGCCAGCAGTTACGGCAGGGCCTACAATGAGCAGTTCTTC. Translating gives CASSYGRAYNEQFF.

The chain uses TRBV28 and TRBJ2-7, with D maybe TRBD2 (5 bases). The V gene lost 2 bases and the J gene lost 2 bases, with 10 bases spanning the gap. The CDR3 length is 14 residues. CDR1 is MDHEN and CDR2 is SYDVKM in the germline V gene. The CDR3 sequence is CASSLTSVTYEQYF. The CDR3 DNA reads TGTGCCAGCAGTTTAACTAGTGTCACCTACGAGCAGTACTTC.

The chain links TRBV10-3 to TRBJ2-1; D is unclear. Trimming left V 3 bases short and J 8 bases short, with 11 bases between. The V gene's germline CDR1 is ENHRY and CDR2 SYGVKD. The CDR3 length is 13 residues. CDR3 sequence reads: CAISDSTIDEQFF. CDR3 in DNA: TGTGCCATCAGTGACTCTACCATAGATGAGCAGTTCTTC.

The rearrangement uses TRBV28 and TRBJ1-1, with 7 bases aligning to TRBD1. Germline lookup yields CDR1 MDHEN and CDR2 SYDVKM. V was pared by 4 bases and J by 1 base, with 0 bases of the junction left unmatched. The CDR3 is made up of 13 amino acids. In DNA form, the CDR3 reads TGTGCCAGCAGTTGGGACAGGAACACTGAAGCTTTCTTT. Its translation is CASSWDRNTEAFF.

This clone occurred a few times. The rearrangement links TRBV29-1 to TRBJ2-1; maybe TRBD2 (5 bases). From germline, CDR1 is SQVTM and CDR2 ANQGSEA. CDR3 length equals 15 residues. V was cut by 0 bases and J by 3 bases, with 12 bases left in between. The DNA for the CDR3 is TGCAGCGTTGAAGACCCGCGACTACTCTACAATGAGCAGTTCTTC. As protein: CSVEDPRLLYNEQFF.

In nucleotides, the CDR3 is TGTGCCAGCAGGCAGACAGGGGGTGGTTCACCCCTCCACTTT. It is translated as CASRQTGGGSPLHF. The V gene is TRBV6-1, the J gene TRBJ1-6; 9 bases are a match to TRBD1. Per germline, CDR1 MNHNS and CDR2 SASEGT. CDR3 size: 14 residues. The V and J ends lost 6 bases and 9 bases, in that order; junction bases with no gene match: 6.

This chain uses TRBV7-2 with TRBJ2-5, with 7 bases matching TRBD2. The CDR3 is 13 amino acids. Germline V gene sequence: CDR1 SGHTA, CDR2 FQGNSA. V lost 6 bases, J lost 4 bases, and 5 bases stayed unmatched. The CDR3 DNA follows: TGTGCCAGCAGGCGGACTAGTCCAGAGACCCAGTACTTC. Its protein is CASRRTSPETQYF.

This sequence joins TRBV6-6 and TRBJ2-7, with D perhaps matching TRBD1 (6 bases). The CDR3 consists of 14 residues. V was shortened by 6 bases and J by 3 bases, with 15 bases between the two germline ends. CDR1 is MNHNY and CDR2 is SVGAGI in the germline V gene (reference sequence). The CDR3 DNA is TGTGCCAGCAGCTCAGCAGGGGCAGTCTACGAGCAGTACTTC. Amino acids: CASSSAGAVYEQYF.

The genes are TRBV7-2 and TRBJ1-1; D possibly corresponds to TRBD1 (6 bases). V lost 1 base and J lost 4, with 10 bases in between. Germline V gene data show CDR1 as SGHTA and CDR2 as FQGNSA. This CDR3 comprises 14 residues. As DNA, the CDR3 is TGTGCCAGCAGCTTAGGGGGGCCTTTCACTGAAGCTTTCTTT. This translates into CASSLGGPFTEAFF.